This T cell receptor beta chain was obtained from a study of OX40 agonist ivuxolimab in advanced cancers. About the investigation overall: Ivuxolimab, which targeted the costimulatory receptor OX40 (CD134), was an agonistic, fully human IgG2 monoclonal antibody. Intravenous ivuxolimab was administered to patients every 2 weeks at six dose levels: 0.01, 0.1, 0.3, 1.5, 3 and 10 mg/kg. Of the 52 patients in dose escalation, some 20 had hepatocellular carcinoma, some 15 had melanoma, 9 had renal cell carcinoma and 9 had head and neck cancer. The dose-escalation cohort was almost 85% male with a mean age of about 58 years, ranging from roughly 23 to 79. Patients were allowed to have had prior anti-PD-1, anti-PD-L1 or anti-CTLA-4 therapy, and 30% to 50% of the dose-escalation patients had previously received checkpoint inhibitors. Partial responses occurred in three dose-escalation patients: two with cutaneous melanoma and one with hepatocellular carcinoma. Peripheral TCRbeta sequencing was intended to test whether TCR sequence diversity was altered and clonal T-cell expansion was caused by ivuxolimab. The monotherapy dose-escalation portion (N of about 50 patients) of the phase I ivuxolimab trial is reported in the paper.

Patients with a history of autoimmune disease or receiving systemic immunosuppression were excluded from the trial. Peripheral blood for TCR sequencing was collected from all dose cohorts at baseline, on cycle 4 day 1, and on cycle 7 day 1. The samples were taken from a phase I, first-in-human, multicenter, open-label dose-escalation trial of ivuxolimab. Adults with locally advanced or metastatic head and neck squamous cell, hepatocellular, melanoma or renal cell carcinoma were enrolled in the trial. CD4+ and CD8+ T cells were sorted separately from peripheral blood before TCR sequencing. General findings and caveats noted by the study authors: Low levels of normalized T-cell clonal expansion were also shown by some nonresponding patients. On average, CD8+ T cells showed more expanded clones than CD4+ T cells after ivuxolimab. In partial responders in the 0.1-3.0 mg/kg groups, normalized peripheral clonal expansion was found to be among the lowest, especially among CD8+ T cells. The antigen specificity of the peripheral T cells that underwent clonal expansion was not determined. Clonal expansion of both CD4+ and CD8+ blood T cells was observed from baseline to week 6 at doses 0.1 to 3.0 mg/kg.

Spanning cysteine to phenylalanine, the CDR3 consists of 14 amino acids. The DNA shown is the 42-base CDR3, in frame from base 1. Taken from the germline V gene, the CDR1 and CDR2 loops are SNHLY and FYNNEI. V and J lose 0 bases and 7 bases, and a span of 10 bases separates them. This clone came up once. The antigen it binds to is not known. Per-nucleotide qualities are absent, and no much larger clonotype sits a single base away. To sequence the TCRbeta CDR3 region, genomic DNA was isolated from the sorted cells. The immunoSEQ Assay was used for sequencing of TCRbeta CDR3 regions. The source is immuneACCESS, and TCRdb retained only in-frame sequences with V and J called. Part of the clones is not carried over; for the studies checked, unresolved V genes explain less than half of this, and the remainder is unexplained. This sample holds fewer than 70,000 clones; about 91% were observed only once. The leading ten clones occupy almost 0.45% of the sample.

The chain employs TRBV2 and TRBJ1-5; the D gene remains uncertain. The receptor was isolated from an adult with an advanced solid tumor such as melanoma, head and neck, liver or kidney cancer. The sequencing used CD4+ or CD8+ T cells sorted from blood, collected in a trial of the OX40 agonist ivuxolimab. The CDR3: CASSEAVGKQPQHF. The DNA sequence follows: TGTGCCAGCAGTGAAGCTGTAGGGAAGCAGCCCCAGCATTTT.